This T cell receptor beta chain was captured by sequencing in a study of T cells in Graves' hyperthyroidism and ophthalmopathy. The CDR3 consists of 13 residues. CDR1 SGHRS and CDR2 YFSETQ come from the germline V gene. V was trimmed by 4 bases and J by 8 bases, leaving 15 bases between them. Those patients with uncontrolled infection, other autoimmune disease, pregnancy or lactation were excluded. Template material for amplifying TCR beta CDR3 regions consisted of RNA transcripts. First-round RT-PCR of the TCR CDR3 relied on the HTBI primer set. TCRdb passed the multiplex PCR reads through MiXCR, listing each CDR3 protein once. The table has over 550,000 distinct CDR3 sequences, over 15% seen once.

This TCR was recovered from a woman in her late teens or twenties with Graves' hyperthyroidism. Sequencing input: blood. The V and J genes are TRBV5-1 and TRBJ1-2; a weak D match, TRBD1 (5 bases). The CDR3 DNA is TGCGCCAGCAGCCTAAGGGACCTTGAGGGCTACACCTTC. Translating gives CASSLRDLEGYTF.